This is a list of T cell receptor beta chains from one sample in a study of CD8+ T cells in alopecia areata. Repertoires were generated with immunoSEQ multiplex PCR, while TCRdb's copy carries only in-frame clones and drops some. The table shows 95,000 to 120,000 clones, with 50% to 65% occurring only once. Here the sequenced sample was CD4+ T cells sorted from blood, taken at week 24, from a patient treated with tofacitinib. Receptor source: a human donor with alopecia areata. Each CDR3 is given with its conserved first and last residue. Fields, in order: J gene, clone size, V gene, D gene, CDR3 protein, CDR3 DNA. The D gene is left open where the match is weak. Clone sizes are given selectively: once, few, many, or a class where the clone is expanded.

TRBJ1-2,-,TRBV7-2,-,CASSLLSANNYGYTF,TGTGCCAGCAGCTTATTGTCGGCGAATAACTATGGCTACACCTTC
TRBJ2-3,-,TRBV30,-,CAWSKLGTDTQYF,TGTGCCTGGAGCAAACTCGGGACAGATACGCAGTATTTT
TRBJ2-5,-,TRBV7-9,-,CASSLRWTQYF,TGTGCCAGCAGCTTAAGGTGGACCCAGTACTTC
TRBJ1-4,few,TRBV18,-,CASSPSGANEKLFF,TGTGCCAGCTCACCATCAGGGGCCAATGAAAAACTGTTTTTT
TRBJ1-1,-,TRBV4-1,-,CASSLNTEAFF,TGCGCCAGCTCCTTGAACACTGAAGCTTTCTTT
TRBJ2-2,-,TRBV11-3,-,CASSLEGTGELFF,TGTGCCAGCAGCTTAGAGGGGACCGGGGAGCTGTTTTTT
TRBJ1-2,-,TRBV5-1,-,CASSPYTGTNYGYTF,TGCGCCAGCAGCCCATACACAGGGACTAACTATGGCTACACCTTC
TRBJ1-1,-,TRBV25-1,-,CASSAAGNTEAFF,TGTGCCAGCAGTGCAGCCGGGAACACTGAAGCTTTCTTT
TRBJ2-2,-,TRBV11-1,TRBD1,CASSSRTGWAGELFF,TGTGCCAGCAGCTCCAGGACAGGGTGGGCCGGGGAGCTGTTTTTT
TRBJ1-5,-,TRBV6-5,-,CASSRDTNQPQHF,TGTGCCAGCAGCCGAGATACCAATCAGCCCCAGCATTTT
TRBJ2-3,few,TRBV29-1,-,CSASPGQGSTDTQYF,TGCAGCGCTAGCCCAGGGCAGGGGAGCACAGATACGCAGTATTTT
TRBJ1-5,-,TRBV2,-,CASSRALSNQPQHF,TGTGCCAGCAGCAGGGCCCTAAGTAATCAGCCCCAGCATTTT